Below are 16 T cell receptor beta chains sequenced from a single sample in a study of cytomegalovirus exposure and HLA in healthy donors. Amplification used 60 Vbeta primers and 13 Jbeta primers. Clones were read by immunoSEQ multiplex PCR, and TCRdb kept only the in-frame ones, dropping some. The sample gives about 200,000 clones, approximately 80% of which show up once; about 1.7% is in the top ten. Sample: PBMCs. Receptors were obtained from a man aged 50 to 59 in good health and CMV-seronegative.

This chain joins TRBV6-5 and TRBJ1-2; a possible D gene is TRBD1 (5 bases). The CDR3 runs to 13 residues. V was trimmed by 0 bases and J by 6 bases, leaving 8 bases between them. Per germline, CDR1 MNHEY and CDR2 SVGAGI. This CDR3 is CASSYSNRNGYTF. The CDR3 DNA is TGTGCCAGCAGTTACTCGAACAGGAATGGCTACACCTTC.

The J gene is TRBJ2-7, the V gene TRBV29-1; 7 bases are shared with TRBD2. The germline V gene has CDR1 SQVTM and CDR2 ANQGSEA. The CDR3 totals 12 residues. The J segment lost 5 bases and the V segment lost 4 bases, leaving 5 bases of the junction unmatched. Here the CDR3 DNA reads TGCAGCGTTGGGGAGGGTCCGGACGAGCAGTACTTC. Translation gives CSVGEGPDEQYF.

The gene calls are TRBV4-2 and TRBJ2-1, with 9 bases aligning to TRBD2. Per germline, CDR1 LGHNA and CDR2 YNFKEQ. V shed 1 base and J 10 bases; nucleotides not matched to a gene: 11. The CDR3 loop spans 16 amino acids. The CDR3 bases are TGTGCCAGCAGCCAAGCTCTCTCGCGGGAGGGCCGGGAGCAGTTCTTC. Translated, it gives CASSQALSREGREQFF.

This chain links TRBV4-2 with TRBJ2-5; TRBD2 aligns across 9 bases. This CDR3 contains 16 residues. Germline lookup yields CDR1 LGHNA and CDR2 YNFKEQ. The J segment lost 4 bases and the V segment lost 6 bases, leaving 12 bases of the junction unmatched. CDR3 region: CASSQVSSGTGETQYF. Written as DNA, the CDR3 is TGTGCCAGCAGTCAGGTCTCTAGCGGGACCGGAGAGACCCAGTACTTC.

Comment on this clone: Other nucleotide sequences from this sample produce the same CDR3. V usage is TRBV28 and J usage is TRBJ1-2, with 10 bases that match TRBD1. The germline CDR1 and CDR2 sequences are MDHEN and SYDVKM. V lost 2 bases to trimming and J lost 8 bases; unmatched junction nucleotides: 2. The CDR3 runs 13 residues. CDR3: CASSLRQGAGYTF. For the CDR3, the DNA is TGTGCCAGCAGTTTACGACAGGGGGCGGGCTACACCTTC.

This chain links TRBV6-5 with TRBJ2-5, with 7 bases identical to TRBD2. The J call may be faulty, since TRBJ2-7 better matches the DNA end. The CDR3 is made up of 15 amino acids. Looked up from germline, CDR1 is MNHEY and CDR2 is SVGAGI. The CDR3 loop is CASSYRREANYEQYF. DNA of the CDR3: TGTGCCAGCAGTTACCGACGGGAGGCTAACTACGAGCAGTACTTC.

The CDR3: CASSFRTYREGNYGYTF. In nucleotides, the CDR3 is TGCGCCAGCAGCTTCAGAACGTACAGGGAGGGGAACTATGGCTACACCTTC. V is TRBV5-1 and J is TRBJ1-2; tentative D call: TRBD1 (6 bases). The CDR3 is 17 amino acids. V dropped 2 bases and J dropped 2 bases, with 19 bases sitting between them. CDR1 is SGHRS, CDR2 YFSETQ, per germline.

The chain employs TRBV19 and TRBJ2-1; TRBD2 aligns across 11 bases. This CDR3 comprises 15 residues. Trimming cost V 5 bases and J 7 bases; bases outside gene matches: 7. Germline-derived CDR1 and CDR2 are LNHDA and SQIVND (reference sequence). The CDR3 nucleotides read TGTGCCAGTAGTTCCGTAGCGGGAGGGAGAAATGAGCAGTTCTTC. Translating gives CASSSVAGGRNEQFF.

The chain has TRBV9 and TRBJ2-1; TRBD2 aligns across 7 bases. V gave up 0 bases and J gave up 6 bases; unmatched junction bases: 0. This CDR3 comprises 13 residues. Germline CDR1 is SGDLS and CDR2 is YYNGEE. CDR3 residues: CASSVAGGNEQFF. The CDR3 DNA reads as TGTGCCAGCAGCGTAGCGGGGGGCAATGAGCAGTTCTTC.

The V call is TRBV5-8, the J call TRBJ2-5; possible D gene TRBD2, 5 bases. Germline V gene sequence: CDR1 SGHTS, CDR2 YDEGEE. The V gene lost 2 bases and the J gene lost 5 bases, with 22 bases spanning the gap. CDR3 length equals 17 residues. The CDR3 sequence is CASSFTRGFNRGETQYF. The CDR3 region has the DNA TGTGCCAGCAGCTTTACCCGGGGATTTAACAGAGGGGAGACCCAGTACTTC.

This chain joins TRBV28 and TRBJ2-1; possible D gene TRBD2, 6 bases. Trimming cost V 6 bases and J 5 bases, with 14 bases left between them. The germline V gene has CDR1 MDHEN and CDR2 SYDVKM. The CDR3 totals 14 residues. The CDR3, as DNA: TGTGCCAGCAGCCCTCAGACTAGTCACAATGAGCAGTTCTTC. Its translation: CASSPQTSHNEQFF. Filled out from reference TRBV28 and TRBJ2-1, the complete variable domain reads DVKVTQSSRYLVKRTGEKVFLECVQDMDHENMFWYRQDPGLGLRLIYFSYDVKMKEKGDIPEGYSVSREKKERFSLILESASTNQTSMYLCASSPQTSHNEQFFGPGTRLTVL.

The J gene is TRBJ2-3, the V gene TRBV6-4; TRBD2 matches at 10 bases. The CDR3 runs 14 residues. V shed 2 bases and J 4 bases; nucleotides not matched to a gene: 0. Germline V lookup: CDR1 MRHNA, CDR2 SNTAGT. In DNA, the CDR3 is TGTGCCAGCAGTGACCTAGCGGGAGCAGATACGCAGTATTTT. This encodes CASSDLAGADTQYF.

The chain carries TRBV19 and TRBJ2-3; 7 bases are a match to TRBD2. J was trimmed by 2 bases and V by 9 bases; bases with no gene match: 17. This CDR3 is 17 amino acids long. Germline lookup yields CDR1 LNHDA and CDR2 SQIVND (reference sequence). Here the CDR3 DNA reads TGTGCCAGCAAACGCCTGGCGGGAGCGACATACACAGATACGCAGTATTTT. It translates to CASKRLAGATYTDTQYF.

CDR3 protein: CASSARGRNEKLFF. The CDR3 region has the DNA TGTGCCAGCAGTGCCAGGGGGCGCAATGAAAAACTGTTTTTT. The V and J genes are TRBV5-4 and TRBJ1-4, with 8 bases matching TRBD1. Trimming removed 5 bases from V and 5 bases from J; junction bases left unmatched: 5. Looked up from germline, CDR1 is SGHNT and CDR2 is YYREEE (reference sequence). This CDR3 spans 14 amino acids.

This rearrangement joins TRBV29-1 to TRBJ2-1, with 8 bases lining up with TRBD2. Germline values: CDR1 SQVTM, CDR2 ANQGSEA. J was trimmed by 3 bases and V by 3 bases; bases with no gene match: 4. This CDR3 is built from 14 residues. DNA of the CDR3: TGCAGCGTTGATAGCGGGAAGAGCTACAATGAGCAGTTCTTC. The encoded protein is CSVDSGKSYNEQFF.

This clone has a handful of counts. The J gene is TRBJ1-5, the V gene TRBV5-1, with a tentative D call TRBD1 (5 bases). The V gene lost 4 bases and the J gene lost 6 bases, with 20 bases spanning the gap. Germline CDR1 and CDR2: SGHRS and YFSETQ. The CDR3 loop spans 16 amino acids. The CDR3 here is CASSPGALLGVQPQHF. In nucleotides, the CDR3 is TGCGCCAGCAGCCCGGGAGCACTGCTAGGGGTTCAGCCCCAGCATTTT.